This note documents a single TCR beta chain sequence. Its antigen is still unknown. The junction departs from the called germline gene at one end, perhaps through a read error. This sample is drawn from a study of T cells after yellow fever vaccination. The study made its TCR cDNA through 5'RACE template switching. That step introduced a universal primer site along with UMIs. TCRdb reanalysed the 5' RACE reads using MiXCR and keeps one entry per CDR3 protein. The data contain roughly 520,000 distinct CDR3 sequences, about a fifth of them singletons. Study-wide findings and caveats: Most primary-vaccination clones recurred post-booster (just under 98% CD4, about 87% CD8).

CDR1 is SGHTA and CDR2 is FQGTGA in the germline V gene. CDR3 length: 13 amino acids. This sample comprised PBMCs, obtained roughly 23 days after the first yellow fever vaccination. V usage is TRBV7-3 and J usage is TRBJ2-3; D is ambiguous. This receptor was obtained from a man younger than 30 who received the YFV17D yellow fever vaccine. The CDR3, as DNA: TGTGCCAGCAGCCCATCGGTTGAAGCGTCCCGGATCTTT. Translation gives CASSPSVEASRIF.